Shown below are 32 T cell receptor beta chains from a single sample sequenced in a study of lymphopenia after photon versus proton radiotherapy. Repertoires were generated with immunoSEQ multiplex PCR, while TCRdb's copy carries only in-frame clones and drops some. This table has 150,000 to 200,000 clones, more than 85% appearing once. The material was peripheral blood, obtained from a patient treated with photon-based radiotherapy. These receptors originate from a man aged 50-60 years with gastric cancer.

On this clone: Other DNA sequences in the same sample also yield this CDR3. The V and J genes are TRBV7-2 and TRBJ1-4, with D maybe TRBD1 (6 bases). The CDR3 runs to 15 residues. V lost 1 base to trimming and J lost 2 bases, with 8 bases between them. In germline, CDR1 is SGHTA, CDR2 FQGNSA. The DNA of the CDR3 is TGTGCCAGCAGCTTAGTGGGGGGCACTAATGAAAAACTGTTTTTT. Residues: CASSLVGGTNEKLFF. Full variable domain (missing parts from reference TRBV7-2 and TRBJ1-4): GAGVSQSPSNKVTEKGKDVELRCDPISGHTALYWYRQSLGQGLEFLIYFQGNSAPDKSGLPSDRFSAERTGGSVSTLTIQRTQQEDSAVYLCASSLVGGTNEKLFFGSGTQLSVL.

The chain carries TRBV7-9 and TRBJ2-7; D not certain. V lost 6 bases and J 2 bases, leaving 11 bases between the germline ends. The CDR3 has 13 residues. Germline loops: CDR1 SEHNR, CDR2 FQNEAQ (reference sequence). CDR3 in amino acids: CASRLGDPYEQYF. Here the CDR3 DNA reads TGTGCCAGCAGGTTGGGTGATCCCTACGAGCAGTACTTC.

This clone was found a few times. This chain uses TRBV19 with TRBJ1-5, with D hard to call. Trimming removed 6 bases at V and 3 bases at J, with 9 bases between. Germline-derived CDR1 and CDR2 are LNHDA and SQIVND (reference sequence). CDR3 length equals 13 residues. CDR3 loop: CASRYSDNQPQHF. In DNA form, the CDR3 reads TGTGCCAGTAGGTACAGCGACAATCAGCCCCAGCATTTT.

The chain has TRBV11-2 and TRBJ2-5; D not certain. With 1 base removed from V and 5 bases from J, the gap between germline ends came to 8 bases. The CDR3 sequence is 13 residues long. Per germline, CDR1 SGHAT and CDR2 FQNNGV. Here the CDR3 reads CASSLGLAETQYF. The CDR3 nucleotides read TGTGCCAGCAGCTTAGGGCTGGCGGAGACCCAGTACTTC.

The chain combines TRBV4-3 with TRBJ2-3; the D is unclear. The CDR3 has 15 amino acids. CDR1 LGHNA and CDR2 YSLEER come from the germline V gene. Trimming removed 0 bases from V and 0 bases from J, with 7 bases in between. CDR3 DNA sequence: TGCGCCAGCAGCCAAGATGGGCGTAGCACAGATACGCAGTATTTT. Encoded protein: CASSQDGRSTDTQYF.

The gene calls are TRBV2 and TRBJ1-2, with D possibly being TRBD1 (6 bases). The CDR3 is 14 residues long. Trimming shortened V by 6 bases and J by 3 bases, and 14 bases separated the two germline ends. Germline V gene sequence: CDR1 SNHLY, CDR2 FYNNEI. CDR3 sequence: CASRFLTGDYGYTF. In nucleotides, the CDR3 is TGTGCCAGCAGATTCCTGACAGGCGACTATGGCTACACCTTC.

The chain couples TRBV2 to TRBJ1-2, with D possibly matching TRBD1 (5 bases). The CDR3 length is 13 residues. From germline, CDR1 is SNHLY and CDR2 FYNNEI. The V gene lost 7 bases and the J gene lost 7 bases, with 16 bases spanning the gap. The DNA for the CDR3 is TGTGCCAGCACTCAGACGGGGGGTATTGGCTACACCTTC. This encodes CASTQTGGIGYTF.

The chain joins TRBV7-2 to TRBJ2-1; D is uncertain. The germline gives CDR1 SGHTA, CDR2 FQGNSA. CDR3 length: 13 residues. The V end lost 1 base, the J end lost 3 bases, and 4 bases lay between the germline ends. CDR3 in amino acids: CASSLVSYNEQFF. The CDR3 DNA reads as TGTGCCAGCAGCTTAGTCAGCTACAATGAGCAGTTCTTC. The full variable domain, with the rest looked up from reference TRBV7-2 and TRBJ2-1, is GAGVSQSPSNKVTEKGKDVELRCDPISGHTALYWYRQSLGQGLEFLIYFQGNSAPDKSGLPSDRFSAERTGGSVSTLTIQRTQQEDSAVYLCASSLVSYNEQFFGPGTRLTVL.

The genes are TRBV19 and TRBJ2-7; D is ambiguous. The length of the CDR3 is 14 residues. V was cut by 6 bases and J by 2 bases, with 14 bases left in between. In germline, CDR1 is LNHDA, CDR2 SQIVND (reference sequence). This CDR3 reads CASRPPGIPYEQYF. CDR3 nucleotide sequence: TGTGCCAGTAGGCCGCCGGGTATCCCCTACGAGCAGTACTTC.

The chain recombines TRBV4-2 with TRBJ2-5; 7 bases match TRBD2. The CDR3 totals 17 residues. Trimming at V came to 1 base and at J to 4 bases, leaving 12 bases not matched to a gene. Germline assignment: CDR1 LGHNA and CDR2 YNFKEQ. This CDR3 is CASSQGLADRGVETQYF. The CDR3 nucleotides read TGTGCCAGCAGCCAAGGGCTAGCGGACCGAGGGGTAGAGACCCAGTACTTC.

The chain combines TRBV7-2 with TRBJ2-7, with D perhaps matching TRBD1 (6 bases). The CDR3 length is 14 residues. V was shortened by 3 bases and J by 6 bases, with 15 bases between the two germline ends. CDR1 is SGHTA, CDR2 FQGNSA, per germline. The CDR3 coding sequence is TGTGCCAGCAGCTTTCGACTGGAAGGGGGCGAGCAGTACTTC. This translates into CASSFRLEGGEQYF.

J is TRBJ2-2 and V is TRBV6-5; tentatively, D is TRBD2 (5 bases). V dropped 2 bases and J dropped 0 bases, with 10 bases sitting between them. This CDR3 region has 16 residues. Germline values: CDR1 MNHEY, CDR2 SVGAGI. The CDR3 nucleotides read TGTGCCAGCAGTTACCACCGGCGGGCGAACACCGGGGAGCTGTTTTTT. Protein: CASSYHRRANTGELFF.

The chain joins TRBV11-1 to TRBJ1-1; D may be TRBD1 (5 bases). V shed 1 base and J shed 8 bases, with 8 bases lying between them. Looked up from germline, CDR1 is SGHAT and CDR2 is FQDESV (reference sequence). The CDR3 totals 12 residues. The CDR3 DNA sequence: TGTGCCAGCAGCTTAGTTGCAGGGGAAGCTTTCTTT. Protein sequence: CASSLVAGEAFF.

This clone has just a few counts. Here the CDR3 reads CASSLPGTGGIDTQYF. CDR3 coding DNA: TGTGCCAGCAGCTTGCCCGGGACAGGGGGCATAGATACGCAGTATTTT. V and J are TRBV5-6 and TRBJ2-3, with 12 bases lining up with TRBD1. Germline assignment: CDR1 SGHDT and CDR2 YYEEEE. V was pared by 1 base and J by 5 bases, with 5 bases of the junction left unmatched. The length of the CDR3 is 16 residues. Combining the CDR3 with reference TRBV5-6 and TRBJ2-3 gives the whole variable domain DAGVTQSPTHLIKTRGQQVTLRCSPKSGHDTVSWYQQALGQGPQFIFQYYEEEERQRGNFPDRFSGHQFPNYSSELNVNALLLGDSALYLCASSLPGTGGIDTQYFGPGTRLTVL.

A note on this clone: The sample carries other DNA sequences with the same CDR3. This rearrangement joins TRBV5-4 to TRBJ2-7; 13 bases are shared with TRBD2. Germline V gene sequence: CDR1 SGHNT, CDR2 YYREEE (reference sequence). This CDR3 has 15 amino acids. V lost 4 bases to trimming and J lost 2 bases; unmatched junction nucleotides: 3. CDR3 loop: CASSPLAGGAYEQYF. As DNA, the CDR3 is TGTGCCAGCAGCCCACTAGCGGGGGGGGCCTACGAGCAGTACTTC.

The chain has TRBV5-6 and TRBJ1-3; perhaps TRBD1 as D (6 bases). Germline V CDR1 and CDR2: SGHDT, YYEEEE. The CDR3 spans 14 residues. Trimming left V 1 base short and J 3 bases short, with 8 bases between. Here the CDR3 DNA reads TGTGCCAGCAGCTTGAGGGGGATTGGAAACACCATATATTTT. This gives the protein CASSLRGIGNTIYF.

V gene TRBV4-1 combines with J gene TRBJ2-1; 11 positions match TRBD1. The germline gives CDR1 MGHRA, CDR2 YSYEKL. The CDR3 loop spans 17 amino acids. V was pared by 2 bases and J by 7 bases, with 10 bases of the junction left unmatched. This CDR3 reads CASSQRRGQGAQNEQFF. In DNA, the CDR3 is TGCGCCAGCAGCCAACGCCGAGGACAGGGGGCGCAAAATGAGCAGTTCTTC.

V usage is TRBV11-3 and J usage is TRBJ2-3, with 10 bases fitting TRBD1. Losses at the gene ends were 5 bases for V and 10 bases for J; bases not matched to a gene: 6. This CDR3 contains 13 residues. CDR1 and CDR2 from the germline V gene are SGHNT and YENEEA. The DNA for the CDR3 is TGTGCCAGCAGCCCCCCGGGACAGGGGTCGCAGTATTTT. The encoded protein is CASSPPGQGSQYF.

V gene TRBV29-1 combines with J gene TRBJ2-5; D is perhaps TRBD1 or TRBD2 (5 bases each). V lost 5 bases to trimming and J lost 5 bases, with 15 bases between them. The length of the CDR3 is 13 residues. Germline values: CDR1 SQVTM, CDR2 ANQGSEA. This CDR3 is CSVPGTGGETQYF. The CDR3 bases are TGCAGCGTTCCAGGGACGGGTGGGGAGACCCAGTACTTC.

This clone was seen only once. J is TRBJ2-7 and V is TRBV5-5; D possibly corresponds to TRBD1 (6 bases). Germline CDR1 is SGHKS and CDR2 is YYEKEE (reference sequence). The CDR3 spans 14 residues. The V end lost 5 bases, the J end lost 2 bases, and 14 bases lay between the germline ends. The CDR3, as DNA: TGTGCCAGCAGTTCCGGCAGGGGAACCTACGAGCAGTACTTC. This gives the protein CASSSGRGTYEQYF.

The gene calls are TRBV5-6 and TRBJ2-1, with 13 nucleotides matching TRBD2. From germline, CDR1 is SGHDT and CDR2 YYEEEE. Unmatched junction bases numbered 7, after V lost 2 bases and J lost 8 bases. There are 16 residues in the CDR3. CDR3 protein: CASSFAGLAGSDEQFF. The CDR3 nucleotides are TGTGCCAGCAGCTTCGCGGGACTAGCGGGATCGGATGAGCAGTTCTTC.

The rearrangement uses TRBV28 and TRBJ2-1; 7 nucleotides line up with TRBD1. Germline assignment: CDR1 MDHEN and CDR2 SYDVKM. Trimming took 8 bases from V and 7 from J; bases not matched to a gene: 11. This CDR3 is built from 14 residues. In nucleotides, the CDR3 is TGTGCCAGCGAACTACCGGGACAGCTTAATGAGCAGTTCTTC. Its protein product is CASELPGQLNEQFF.

This sequence joins TRBV11-1 and TRBJ1-1; the D is unclear. Germline CDR1 and CDR2: SGHAT and FQDESV (reference sequence). This CDR3 has 13 amino acids. V lost 6 bases and J 1 base, leaving 9 bases between the germline ends. The CDR3 region has the DNA TGTGCCAGCAGTATTACACAGAACACTGAAGCTTTCTTT. Encoded protein: CASSITQNTEAFF. The full variable domain, rest sourced from reference TRBV11-1 and TRBJ1-1, is EAEVAQSPRYKITEKSQAVAFWCDPISGHATLYWYRQILGQGPELLVQFQDESVVDDSQLPKDRFSAERLKGVDSTLKIQPAELGDSAMYLCASSITQNTEAFFGQGTRLTVV.

The table lists this clone with a few counts. This chain uses TRBV28 with TRBJ2-7; 8 bases map to TRBD1. V trimming: 5 bases; J trimming: 4 bases; junction bases outside the gene matches: 7. Germline lookup yields CDR1 MDHEN and CDR2 SYDVKM. The CDR3 contains 14 residues. CDR3 DNA sequence: TGTGCCAGCAGTCTCCCTTGGACAGGGTACGAGCAGTACTTC. Its protein is CASSLPWTGYEQYF.

The gene calls are TRBV9 and TRBJ1-3; D unresolved. Per the germline V gene, CDR1 is SGDLS and CDR2 is YYNGEE. The CDR3 has 13 residues. V was cut by 1 base and J by 4 bases, with 6 bases left in between. CDR3 sequence: CASSVSEGNTIYF. CDR3 in DNA: TGTGCCAGCAGCGTAAGCGAAGGAAACACCATATATTTT.

This chain links TRBV5-4 with TRBJ1-4; D is ambiguous. Germline lookup yields CDR1 SGHNT and CDR2 YYREEE (reference sequence). The CDR3 sequence is 14 residues long. Deletions cut 2 bases from V and 8 bases from J, with 13 bases between. Here the CDR3 DNA reads TGTGCCAGCAGCTTATCGGGGTCGGGGGAAAAACTGTTTTTT. Protein sequence: CASSLSGSGEKLFF.

The chain couples TRBV11-2 to TRBJ2-3; the match to TRBD2 covers 12 bases. Trimming at V came to 5 bases and at J to 4 bases, leaving 4 bases not matched to a gene. Looked up from germline, CDR1 is SGHAT and CDR2 is FQNNGV. The CDR3 totals 15 residues. DNA of the CDR3: TGTGCCAGCAGCACACTAGCGGGAGGATCAGATACGCAGTATTTT. Protein product: CASSTLAGGSDTQYF.

This chain connects TRBV7-9 to TRBJ2-6; tentatively, D is TRBD1 (5 bases). V lost 3 bases and J 2 bases, leaving 8 bases between the germline ends. Germline V gene data show CDR1 as SEHNR and CDR2 as FQNEAQ (reference sequence). CDR3 length equals 15 residues. CDR3 protein: CASSFDSPGANVLTF. In DNA form, the CDR3 reads TGTGCCAGCAGCTTTGACAGTCCTGGGGCCAACGTCCTGACTTTC.

This sequence joins TRBV20-1 and TRBJ2-1; the D gene is possibly TRBD1 (6 bases). Germline values: CDR1 DFQATT, CDR2 SNEGSKA (reference sequence). This CDR3 region has 11 residues. Trimming cost V 6 bases and J 5 bases, with 8 bases left between them. CDR3 nucleotide sequence: TGCAGTGCCGGACAGAACAATGAGCAGTTCTTC. It specifies CSAGQNNEQFF.

The V and J genes are TRBV30 and TRBJ2-7; perhaps TRBD1 as D (5 bases). CDR3 length equals 13 residues. The ends were cut back, 1 base at V and 4 bases at J, with 11 bases in the middle. Looked up from germline, CDR1 is GTSNPN and CDR2 is SVGIG (reference sequence). The DNA of the CDR3 is TGTGCCTGGAGTGGGGGCCTCTTATACGAGCAGTACTTC. It is translated as CAWSGGLLYEQYF.

CDR3 sequence reads: CASSSRQVRRTEAFF. CDR3 coding DNA: TGTGCCAGCAGTTCCCGACAGGTGCGGAGGACTGAAGCTTTCTTT. The chain links TRBV28 to TRBJ1-1; the D gene is possibly TRBD1 (6 bases). The length of the CDR3 is 15 residues. Trimming pared 4 bases from V and 5 bases from J, leaving 17 bases between. Germline V gene lookup returns CDR1 MDHEN and CDR2 SYDVKM.

The V and J genes are TRBV27 and TRBJ2-1; TRBD2 aligns across 12 bases. The CDR3 has 15 amino acids. V gave up 4 bases and J gave up 6 bases; unmatched junction bases: 4. Germline V gene sequence: CDR1 MNHEY, CDR2 SMNVEV (reference sequence). CDR3 in amino acids: CASSYTSGRPNEQFF. The CDR3 nucleotides read TGTGCCAGCAGTTATACTAGCGGGAGGCCCAATGAGCAGTTCTTC.